These T cell receptor beta chains were read from a single sample in a study of cytomegalovirus exposure and HLA in healthy donors. The data were produced by immunoSEQ multiplex PCR, yet TCRdb's version contains in-frame clones alone and is incomplete. The sample lists about 130,000 clones, about 80% occurring once. What was sequenced was PBMCs. These receptors all stem from a woman in her thirties or forties in good health and CMV-seronegative. Each CDR3 is given with its conserved first and last residue. D genes are given only for firm matches. Size is stated for part of the rows, as once, few or many counts, or as a class when the clone is expanded.

NA	TRBJ1-2	TRBV20-1	NA	TGCAGTGCTGGGGAGGTAAATGGCTACACCTTC	CSAGEVNGYTF
NA	TRBJ2-1	TRBV12-5	once	TGTGCTAGTGGAGTGGGAGATAATGAGCAGTTCTTC	CASGVGDNEQFF
TRBD2	TRBJ2-1	TRBV7-9	NA	TGTGCCAGCAGCTTAACTAGCGGGGAGTACAATGAGCAGTTCTTC	CASSLTSGEYNEQFF
TRBD2	TRBJ2-1	TRBV19	few	TGTGCCAGTACATCTAGGGGAGGGTACAATGAGCAGTTCTTC	CASTSRGGYNEQFF
NA	TRBJ2-3	TRBV6-1	NA	TGTGCCAGCAGTTTCGGGGTTGCCCTCACAGATACGCAGTATTTT	CASSFGVALTDTQYF
TRBD1	TRBJ1-5	TRBV19	NA	TGTGCCAGTAGTCCGACAGGGAGGTTGCAGCCCCAGCATTTT	CASSPTGRLQPQHF
NA	TRBJ2-5	TRBV7-2	NA	TGTGCCAGCAGCTTAAACAGGGAGGAGACCCAGTACTTC	CASSLNREETQYF
TRBD2	TRBJ2-2	TRBV6-5	NA	TGTGCCAGCAGTTACGGTTCGACTAGCGGGACCGGGGAGCTGTTTTTT	CASSYGSTSGTGELFF
NA	TRBJ1-2	TRBV21-1	NA	TGTGCCAGGTCTCACCCGAAGCTTGCCGACTATGGCTACACCTTC	CARSHPKLADYGYTF
NA	TRBJ1-1	TRBV7-9	once	TGTGCCAGCAGCTTAGAAGACAGAGGAGCTTTCTTT	CASSLEDRGAFF
TRBD2	TRBJ2-3	TRBV7-2	NA	TGTGCCAGCAGCCCCGAGGGGCGGGGGGGCACAGATACGCAGTATTTT	CASSPEGRGGTDTQYF
NA	TRBJ2-3	TRBV5-6	NA	TGTGCCAGCAGCTTGTATAGCGGCTTAACAGATACGCAGTATTTT	CASSLYSGLTDTQYF
NA	TRBJ2-1	TRBV28	NA	TGTGCCAGCTTGGGGAATAGCGCGGTGTATGAGCAGTTCTTC	CASLGNSAVYEQFF
NA	TRBJ2-2	TRBV15	NA	TGTGCCACGGGGACTCCGAACACCGGGGAGCTGTTTTTT	CATGTPNTGELFF
NA	TRBJ2-7	TRBV28	NA	TGTGCCAGCAGTCCAGGGGCCACCTACGAGCAGTACTTC	CASSPGATYEQYF
NA	TRBJ2-1	TRBV9	NA	TGTGCCAGCAGCGGAACTAGTGCCCGCTTTCCCAATGAGCAGTTCTTC	CASSGTSARFPNEQFF
NA	TRBJ2-1	TRBV6-1	NA	TGTGCCAGCAGTCTCGGAACTAACCCTTACAATGAGCAGTTCTTC	CASSLGTNPYNEQFF
TRBD1	TRBJ1-5	TRBV27	few	TGTGCCAGCCGAGGACAGGGGCATCAGCCCCAGCATTTT	CASRGQGHQPQHF
TRBD2	TRBJ2-3	TRBV18	NA	TGTGCCAGCTCACGGGATAGCGGGGACACAGATACGCAGTATTTT	CASSRDSGDTDTQYF
TRBD1	TRBJ2-7	TRBV19	once	TGTGCCAGTAGTCCGACAGGGGGCTGGTACGACGAGCAGTACTTC	CASSPTGGWYDEQYF
TRBD2	TRBJ2-5	TRBV23-1	NA	TGCGCCAGCAGTTTTGCGGGGGGGCCAAAGACCCAGTACTTC	CASSFAGGPKTQYF
NA	TRBJ2-2	TRBV5-1	once	TGCGCCAGCAGCTTGGTTCCTAGCGACGGGGAGCTGTTTTTT	CASSLVPSDGELFF
TRBD1	TRBJ1-6	TRBV4-2	NA	TGTGCCAGCAGCCCAAATCCGGGACAGGGGGGTTCACCCCTCCACTTT	CASSPNPGQGGSPLHF
TRBD1	TRBJ2-7	TRBV7-8	once	TGTGCCAGCAGCCCGGCTAGGGGACAGGGTACCTACGAGCAGTACTTC	CASSPARGQGTYEQYF
TRBD1	TRBJ1-1	TRBV9	NA	TGTGCCAGCAGCGTAGGAGGCACAGGGGGCGAAGCTTTCTTT	CASSVGGTGGEAFF
NA	TRBJ2-1	TRBV5-6	NA	TGTGCCAGCGGGACTCCGGTCGGAGAGCAGTTCTTC	CASGTPVGEQFF
NA	TRBJ1-4	TRBV2	NA	TGTGCCAGCAGTGAAGCTGGTCGGGGGTCTAATGAAAAACTGTTTTTT	CASSEAGRGSNEKLFF
NA	TRBJ1-6	TRBV4-1	NA	TGCGCCAGCAGCCAAGGACAGACGCGGACCTATAATTCACCCCTCCACTTT	CASSQGQTRTYNSPLHF